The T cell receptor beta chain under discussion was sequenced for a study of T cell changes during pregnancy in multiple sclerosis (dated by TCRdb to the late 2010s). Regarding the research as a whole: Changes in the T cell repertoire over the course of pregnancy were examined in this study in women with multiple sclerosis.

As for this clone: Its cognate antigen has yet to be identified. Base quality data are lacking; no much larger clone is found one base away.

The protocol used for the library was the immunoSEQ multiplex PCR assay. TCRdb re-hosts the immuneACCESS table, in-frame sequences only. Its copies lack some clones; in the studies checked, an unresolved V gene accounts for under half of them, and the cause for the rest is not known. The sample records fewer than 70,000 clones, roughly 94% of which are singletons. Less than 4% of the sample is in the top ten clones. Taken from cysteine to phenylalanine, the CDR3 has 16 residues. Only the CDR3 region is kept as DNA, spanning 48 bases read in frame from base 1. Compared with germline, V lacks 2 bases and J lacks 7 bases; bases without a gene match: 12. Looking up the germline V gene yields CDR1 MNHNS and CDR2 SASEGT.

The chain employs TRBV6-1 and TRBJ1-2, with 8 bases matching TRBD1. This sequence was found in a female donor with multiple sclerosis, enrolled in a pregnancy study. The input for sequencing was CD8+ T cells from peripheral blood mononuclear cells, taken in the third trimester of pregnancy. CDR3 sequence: CASSERRTGLGSGYTF. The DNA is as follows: TGTGCCAGCAGTGAAAGGAGGACAGGGCTAGGCTCTGGCTACACCTTC.